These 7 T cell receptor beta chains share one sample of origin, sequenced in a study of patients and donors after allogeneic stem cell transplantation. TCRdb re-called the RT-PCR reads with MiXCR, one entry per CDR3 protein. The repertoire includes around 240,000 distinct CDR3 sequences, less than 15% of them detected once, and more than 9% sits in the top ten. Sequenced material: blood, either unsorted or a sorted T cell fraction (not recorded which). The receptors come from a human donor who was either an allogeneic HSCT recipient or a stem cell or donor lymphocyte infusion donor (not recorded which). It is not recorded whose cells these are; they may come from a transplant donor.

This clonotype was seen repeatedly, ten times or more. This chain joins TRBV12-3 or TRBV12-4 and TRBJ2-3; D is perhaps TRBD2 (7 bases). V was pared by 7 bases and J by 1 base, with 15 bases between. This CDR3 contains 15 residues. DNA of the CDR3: TGTGCCAGCAACCTCGCGGGGGCCGGCACAGATACGCAGTATTTT. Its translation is CASNLAGAGTDTQYF.

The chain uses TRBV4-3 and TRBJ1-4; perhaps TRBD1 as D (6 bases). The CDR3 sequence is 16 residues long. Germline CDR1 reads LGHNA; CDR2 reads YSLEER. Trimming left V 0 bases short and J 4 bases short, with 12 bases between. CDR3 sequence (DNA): TGCGCCAGCAGCCAAGAAGGACAGAGGGTTAATGAAAAACTGTTTTTT. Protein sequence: CASSQEGQRVNEKLFF.

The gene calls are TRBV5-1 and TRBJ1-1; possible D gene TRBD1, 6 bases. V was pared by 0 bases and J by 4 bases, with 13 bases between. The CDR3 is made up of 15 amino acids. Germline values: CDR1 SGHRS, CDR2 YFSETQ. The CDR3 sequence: CASSLVQGGGTEAFF. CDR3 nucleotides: TGCGCCAGCAGCTTGGTGCAGGGAGGGGGCACTGAAGCTTTCTTT.

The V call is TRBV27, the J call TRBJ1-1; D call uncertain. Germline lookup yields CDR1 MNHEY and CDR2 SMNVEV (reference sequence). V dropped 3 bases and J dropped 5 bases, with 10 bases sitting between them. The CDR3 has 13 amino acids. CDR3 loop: CASSFAGKTEAFF. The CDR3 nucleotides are TGTGCCAGCAGTTTTGCGGGAAAAACTGAAGCTTTCTTT.

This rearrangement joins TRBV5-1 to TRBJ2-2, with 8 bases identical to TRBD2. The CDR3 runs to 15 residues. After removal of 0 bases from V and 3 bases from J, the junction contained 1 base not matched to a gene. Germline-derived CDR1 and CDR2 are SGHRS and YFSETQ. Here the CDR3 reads CASSLEAGDTGELFF. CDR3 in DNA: TGCGCCAGCAGCTTGGAAGCGGGAGACACCGGGGAGCTGTTTTTT.

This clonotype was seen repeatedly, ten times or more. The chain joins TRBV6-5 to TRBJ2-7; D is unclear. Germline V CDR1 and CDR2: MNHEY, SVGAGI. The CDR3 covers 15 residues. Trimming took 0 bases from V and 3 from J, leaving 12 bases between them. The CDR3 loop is CASSYSPSQGYEQYF. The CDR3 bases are TGTGCCAGCAGTTACTCCCCCAGTCAAGGCTACGAGCAGTACTTC.

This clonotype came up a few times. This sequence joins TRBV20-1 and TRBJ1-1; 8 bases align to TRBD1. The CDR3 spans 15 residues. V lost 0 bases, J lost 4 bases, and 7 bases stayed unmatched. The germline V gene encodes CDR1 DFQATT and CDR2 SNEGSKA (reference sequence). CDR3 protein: CSAREMGQAVTEAFF. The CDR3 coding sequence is TGCAGTGCTAGAGAGATGGGACAGGCCGTCACTGAAGCTTTCTTT.